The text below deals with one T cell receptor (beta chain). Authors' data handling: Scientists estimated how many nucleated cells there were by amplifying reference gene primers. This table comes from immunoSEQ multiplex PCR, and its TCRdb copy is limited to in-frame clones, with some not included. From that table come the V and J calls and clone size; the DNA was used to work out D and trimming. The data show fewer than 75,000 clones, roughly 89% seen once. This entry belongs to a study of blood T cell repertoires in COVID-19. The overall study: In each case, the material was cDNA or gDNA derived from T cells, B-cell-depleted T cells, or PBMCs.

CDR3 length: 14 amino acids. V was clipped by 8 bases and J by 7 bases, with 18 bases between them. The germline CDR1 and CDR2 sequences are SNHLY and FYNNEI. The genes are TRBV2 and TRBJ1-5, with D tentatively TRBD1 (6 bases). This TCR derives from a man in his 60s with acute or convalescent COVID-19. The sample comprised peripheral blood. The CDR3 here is CASALARGDQPQHF. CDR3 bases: TGTGCCAGCGCCCTGGCCAGGGGAGACCAGCCCCAGCATTTT.